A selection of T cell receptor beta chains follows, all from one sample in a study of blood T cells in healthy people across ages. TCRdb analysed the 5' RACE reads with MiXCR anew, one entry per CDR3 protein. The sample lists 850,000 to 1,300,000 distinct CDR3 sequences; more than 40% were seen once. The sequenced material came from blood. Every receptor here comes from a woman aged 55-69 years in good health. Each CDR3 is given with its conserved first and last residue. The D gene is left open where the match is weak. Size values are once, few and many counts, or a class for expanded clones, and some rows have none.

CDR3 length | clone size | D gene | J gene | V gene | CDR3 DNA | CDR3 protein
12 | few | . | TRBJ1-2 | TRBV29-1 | TGCAGCGTTGGGGGGGTCCGCTATGGCTACACCTTC | CSVGGVRYGYTF
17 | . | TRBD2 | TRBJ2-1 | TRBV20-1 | TGCAGTGCTAGAGATCCAACTAGCGGGGGATCCTACAATGAGCAGTTCTTC | CSARDPTSGGSYNEQFF
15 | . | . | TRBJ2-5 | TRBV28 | TGTGCCAGCAGCGCGGGGGGGACAGGGCCAGAGACCCAGTACTTC | CASSAGGTGPETQYF
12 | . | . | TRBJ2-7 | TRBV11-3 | TGTGCCAGGAAACAGGAAGCCTACGAGCAGTACTTC | CARKQEAYEQYF
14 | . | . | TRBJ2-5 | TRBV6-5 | TGTGCCAGCAGGCAACCAGGGGGGCGGAATGAGCAGTACTTC | CASRQPGGRNEQYF
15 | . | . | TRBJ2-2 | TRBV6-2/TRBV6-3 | TGTGCCAGCAGTAGAACAGGAATATACATCGGGGAGCTGTTTTTT | CASSRTGIYIGELFF
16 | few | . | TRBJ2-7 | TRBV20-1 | TGCAGTGCTAGAGATCTAGGCGAAGGCCCTCTCTACGAGCAGTACTTC | CSARDLGEGPLYEQYF
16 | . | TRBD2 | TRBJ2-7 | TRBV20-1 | TGCAGTGCTAGAGATCCGCTTGTCGGGAGGTTTAGCGAGCAGTACTTC | CSARDPLVGRFSEQYF
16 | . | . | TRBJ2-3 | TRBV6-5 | TGTGCCAGCAGCCCGGTGGGGGTTCAGCGATCAGATACGCAGTATTTT | CASSPVGVQRSDTQYF
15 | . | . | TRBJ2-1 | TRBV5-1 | TGCGCCAGCAGCGTCTGGACCGGGGGACACAATGAGCAGTTCTTC | CASSVWTGGHNEQFF
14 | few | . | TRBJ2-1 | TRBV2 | TGTGCCAGCAGTACCGAGAAGGGCGGCGATGAGCAGTTCTTC | CASSTEKGGDEQFF
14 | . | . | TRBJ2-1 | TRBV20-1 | TGCAGTGCCCCGGGGGATCTCCCGGGCAATGAGCAGTTCTTC | CSAPGDLPGNEQFF
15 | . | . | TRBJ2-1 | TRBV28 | TGTGCCAGCAGTTCACCTACGGGACTTAACAAGGAGCAGTTCTTC | CASSSPTGLNKEQFF
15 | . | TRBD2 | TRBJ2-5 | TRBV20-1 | TGCAGTGCTAGAGCCGGGACTAGGCGTGCCGAGGAGCAGTACTTC | CSARAGTRRAEEQYF
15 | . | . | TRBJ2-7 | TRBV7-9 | TGTGCCAGCAGCTTAACACGGGACGGGAACTACGAGCAGTACTTC | CASSLTRDGNYEQYF
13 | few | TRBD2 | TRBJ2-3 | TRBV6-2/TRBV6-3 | TGTGCCAGCACTGGCGGGAGGGCAGATACGCAGTATTTT | CASTGGRADTQYF
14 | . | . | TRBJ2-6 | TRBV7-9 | TGTGCCAGCAGCTTCTGGTCCGGGGCCAACGTCCTGACTTTC | CASSFWSGANVLTF